Ten or more counts support the clone carrying this TCR beta chain. Individual cDNA molecules received unique molecular identifiers during library preparation. TCRdb used MiXCR to reprocess the 5' RACE reads, holding one entry per CDR3 protein. The sample yields tens of thousands of distinct CDR3 sequences, under 7.5% seen once. V gave up 2 bases and J gave up 6 bases, with 11 bases separating them. The germline V gene has CDR1 MNHEY and CDR2 SVGAGI. The CDR3 length is 13 residues. This specimen comes from a study of early T cells in non-severe SARS-CoV-2 infection. Study at large: Sequencing of unsorted whole blood was done on bulk RNA, leaving chains unpaired.

The sequence came from an adult who was a healthcare worker with PCR-confirmed SARS-CoV-2 infection or an uninfected control (not recorded which). The V call is TRBV6-5, the J call TRBJ2-7; the D is unclear. The sample was whole blood. Here the CDR3 reads CASSYNPRSEQYF. CDR3 DNA sequence: TGTGCCAGCAGTTACAACCCGAGGTCCGAGCAGTACTTC.